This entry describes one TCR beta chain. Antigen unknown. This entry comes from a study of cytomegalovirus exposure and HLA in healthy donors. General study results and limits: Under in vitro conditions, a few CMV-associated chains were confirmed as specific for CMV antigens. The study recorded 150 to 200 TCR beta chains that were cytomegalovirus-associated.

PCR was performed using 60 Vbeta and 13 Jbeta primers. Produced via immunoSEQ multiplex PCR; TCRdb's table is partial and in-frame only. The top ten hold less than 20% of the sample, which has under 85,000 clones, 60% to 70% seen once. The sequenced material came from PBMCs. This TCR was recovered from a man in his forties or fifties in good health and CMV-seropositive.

The CDR3, as DNA: TGTGCCAGCAGTAGAGAGGACAGGCAGCCCCAGCATTTT. This codes for CASSREDRQPQHF. This rearrangement joins TRBV2 to TRBJ1-5; 7 positions agree with TRBD1. Germline V gene lookup returns CDR1 SNHLY and CDR2 FYNNEI. J was trimmed by 7 bases and V by 5 bases; bases with no gene match: 5. The CDR3 is 13 amino acids.